The rows below give T cell receptor beta chains drawn from one sample of a study of beta chain features in type 1 diabetes. Only in-frame clones appear in the TCRdb table, and some are missing; sequencing was by immunoSEQ multiplex PCR. The sample has 350,000 or so clones; less than 20% are singletons. Sequencing was performed on naive CD4+ T cells from blood. The receptors come from a woman aged 18-29 years in good health. CDR3s include the opening cysteine and the closing phenylalanine or tryptophan. A D gene is named only where the DNA matches it firmly. Not every row has a clone size; where given, it reads once, few, many or a size class.

len,j_gene,abundance,d_gene,v_gene,CDR3aa,CDR3nt
15,TRBJ2-7,few,TRBD2,TRBV5-6,CASTHGAGGSYEQYF,TGTGCCAGCACACACGGGGCGGGAGGCTCCTACGAGCAGTACTTC
16,TRBJ2-1,NA,TRBD2,TRBV15,CATSREGTSGNNEQFF,TGTGCCACCAGCAGAGAAGGGACTAGCGGAAACAATGAGCAGTTCTTC
14,TRBJ1-1,NA,TRBD1,TRBV11-3,CASNTGGGNTEAFF,TGTGCCAGCAACACAGGGGGAGGGAACACTGAAGCTTTCTTT
16,TRBJ2-2,few,TRBD2,TRBV9,CASSLLAGGTTGELFF,TGTGCCAGCAGCCTATTGGCGGGAGGGACCACCGGGGAGCTGTTTTTT
13,TRBJ2-3,NA,NA,TRBV2,CASSLERTDTQYF,TGTGCCAGCAGCCTCGAGCGCACAGATACGCAGTATTTT
16,TRBJ2-1,NA,TRBD2,TRBV6-5,CASSYQSGRGYNEQFF,TGTGCCAGCAGTTACCAAAGCGGGAGAGGCTACAATGAGCAGTTCTTC
14,TRBJ2-7,few,NA,TRBV7-2,CASSGPADRYEQYF,TGTGCCAGCAGCGGCCCAGCGGACCGCTACGAGCAGTACTTC
13,TRBJ2-2,few,NA,TRBV29-1,CSVGSQATGELFF,TGCAGCGTTGGCAGCCAGGCCACCGGGGAGCTGTTTTTT
15,TRBJ2-3,few,NA,TRBV7-2,CASSSLPGARDTQYF,TGTGCCAGCAGCTCCCTCCCTGGGGCGCGGGATACGCAGTATTTT
13,TRBJ2-7,few,TRBD1,TRBV7-2,CASSLVQGGRSYF,TGTGCCAGCAGCTTAGTACAGGGGGGCCGGTCGTACTTC
13,TRBJ2-7,few,TRBD1,TRBV30,CAWSRDRGHEQYF,TGTGCCTGGAGTAGGGACAGGGGTCACGAGCAGTACTTC
14,TRBJ1-3,NA,TRBD1,TRBV25-1,CASSVTGAGNTIYF,TGTGCCAGCAGTGTGACAGGGGCGGGAAACACCATATATTTT
13,TRBJ2-2,few,NA,TRBV9,CASSVFVTGELFF,TGTGCCAGCAGCGTATTTGTAACCGGGGAGCTGTTTTTT
14,TRBJ1-1,NA,TRBD1,TRBV7-6,CASSKDRANTEAFF,TGTGCCAGCAGCAAGGACAGGGCGAACACTGAAGCTTTCTTT